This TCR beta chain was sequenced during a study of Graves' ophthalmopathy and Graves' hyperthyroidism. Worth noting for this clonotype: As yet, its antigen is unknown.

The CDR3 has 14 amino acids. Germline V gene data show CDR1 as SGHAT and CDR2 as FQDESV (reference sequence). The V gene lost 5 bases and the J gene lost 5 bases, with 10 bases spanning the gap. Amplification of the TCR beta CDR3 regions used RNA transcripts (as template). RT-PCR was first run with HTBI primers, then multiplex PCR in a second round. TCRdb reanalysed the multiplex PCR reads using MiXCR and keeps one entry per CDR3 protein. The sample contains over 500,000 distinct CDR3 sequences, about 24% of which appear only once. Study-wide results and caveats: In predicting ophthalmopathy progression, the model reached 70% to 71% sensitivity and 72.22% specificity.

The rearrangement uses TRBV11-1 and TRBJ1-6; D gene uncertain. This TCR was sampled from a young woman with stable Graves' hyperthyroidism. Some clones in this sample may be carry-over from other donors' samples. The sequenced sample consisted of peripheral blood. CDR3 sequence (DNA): TGTGCCAGCAGCCCAAATCGGGATAATTCACCCCTCCACTTT. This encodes CASSPNRDNSPLHF.